The entry that follows covers one T cell receptor (beta chain) sequence. What it binds is unknown. This sample is drawn from a study of beta chain features in type 1 diabetes. Study background: Cell yields, age and gender were similar between patients and healthy donors.

The CDR3 runs to 16 residues. V lost 3 bases, J lost 7 bases, and 14 bases stayed unmatched. Germline CDR1 is LGHNA and CDR2 is YSLEER. Expressed TCRB transcripts were sequenced because the isolated RNA had all been reverse transcribed beforehand. Naive, central memory and regulatory T cell samples came to a mean of around 3.5 million reads. Generated by immunoSEQ multiplex PCR, the TCRdb table keeps only in-frame clones and is missing some. The sample includes approximately 170,000 clones, less than 10% of them seen just once. Study-level points and caveats: Type 1 diabetes patients had moderately but significantly shorter TCRB CDR3s in all four CD4+ subsets.

The sequence was collected from a man between 18 and 35 years old with type 1 diabetes. The chain uses TRBV4-3 and TRBJ1-2; TRBD1 matches at 7 bases. Input material: central memory CD4+ T cells from blood. CDR3 nucleotides: TGCGCCAGCAGCCAGGGGGGAGGACAGGTCATCCGTGGCTACACCTTC. This translates into CASSQGGGQVIRGYTF.